What follows are 32 T cell receptor beta chains derived from one specimen sequenced in a study of cytomegalovirus exposure and HLA in healthy donors. Primers included in the PCR were 60 Vbeta and 13 Jbeta primers. The protocol was immunoSEQ multiplex PCR, while the TCRdb copy is restricted to in-frame clones and leaves out a portion. The table records approximately 140,000 clones, 78% of them present only once. Sequenced input: PBMCs. The origin of the receptors is a woman aged 18-35 years in good health and CMV-seronegative.

The CDR3 DNA reads as TGTGCCAGCAGTTCGGGTAGGTCGGAGGTTCGTACGCAGTATTTT. This codes for CASSSGRSEVRTQYF. The chain uses TRBV5-4 and TRBJ2-3; possibly TRBD2 for D (5 bases). This CDR3 region has 15 residues. Trimming pared 5 bases from V and 8 bases from J, leaving 21 bases between. Germline-derived CDR1 and CDR2 are SGHNT and YYREEE (reference sequence).

This clone appeared a few times. The genes are TRBV29-1 and TRBJ1-1, with 8 positions matching TRBD1. In germline, CDR1 is SQVTM, CDR2 ANQGSEA. This CDR3 is 13 amino acids long. V lost 6 bases and J lost 5; bases outside the gene matches: 8. CDR3 sequence reads: CSVARDRFTEAFF. CDR3 coding DNA: TGCAGCGTGGCGCGGGACAGGTTTACTGAAGCTTTCTTT.

The rearrangement uses TRBV7-6 and TRBJ2-1; TRBD2 agrees at 9 bases. The ends lost 1 base at V and 4 bases at J; junction bases unmatched: 5. This CDR3 has 16 amino acids. The germline V gene has CDR1 SGHVS and CDR2 FNYEAQ. The CDR3 spells CASSLGRLAVYNEQFF. The CDR3 DNA reads as TGTGCCAGCAGCTTAGGTCGACTAGCGGTTTACAATGAGCAGTTCTTC.

The sample holds many counts of this clone. The chain joins TRBV6-6 to TRBJ1-1; D is unresolved. CDR3 length: 15 residues. Trimming left V 0 bases short and J 2 bases short, with 10 bases between. CDR1 and CDR2 (germline): MNHNY, SVGAGI (reference sequence). The CDR3 DNA reads as TGTGCCAGCAGTTACTCACCGGGAGACAACACTGAAGCTTTCTTT. Translated: CASSYSPGDNTEAFF.

CDR3 in DNA: TGTGCCAGCAGCTTGGGAGTGGACAGTCCCCAGCTTTATGGCTACACCTTC. Protein: CASSLGVDSPQLYGYTF. This chain links TRBV5-6 with TRBJ1-2, with D possibly being TRBD1 (6 bases). The CDR3 is 17 amino acids. The germline V gene encodes CDR1 SGHDT and CDR2 YYEEEE. V dropped 0 bases and J dropped 5 bases, with 20 bases sitting between them. Complete variable domain (other parts from reference TRBV5-6 and TRBJ1-2): DAGVTQSPTHLIKTRGQQVTLRCSPKSGHDTVSWYQQALGQGPQFIFQYYEEEERQRGNFPDRFSGHQFPNYSSELNVNALLLGDSALYLCASSLGVDSPQLYGYTFGSGTRLTVV.

This clone was seen just once. J is TRBJ1-2 and V is TRBV6-5; D uncertain. CDR3 size: 12 residues. V dropped 4 bases and J dropped 13 bases, with 16 bases sitting between them. The germline CDR1 and CDR2 sequences are MNHEY and SVGAGI. For the CDR3, the DNA is TGTGCCAGCAGTTCCTCGAACCGGGAGGTCACCTTC. Translation gives CASSSSNREVTF.

The chain carries TRBV19 and TRBJ2-5, with D unclear. V was trimmed by 7 bases and J by 5 bases, leaving 14 bases between them. The CDR3 has 13 amino acids. Germline CDR1 reads LNHDA; CDR2 reads SQIVND (reference sequence). DNA of the CDR3: TGTGCCAGTACCGGCGGTTACGGGGAGACCCAGTACTTC. Translation gives CASTGGYGETQYF.

This sequence joins TRBV5-6 and TRBJ1-5; D might be TRBD1 (6 bases). Per germline, CDR1 SGHDT and CDR2 YYEEEE. The V and J ends lost 1 base and 9 bases respectively, with 14 bases between them. This CDR3 spans 14 amino acids. CDR3 protein: CASSLSVRGGPQHF. Here the CDR3 DNA reads TGTGCCAGCAGCTTGAGTGTTCGAGGGGGGCCCCAGCATTTT. Using reference TRBV5-6 and TRBJ1-5 for the parts outside the CDR3, the full variable domain is DAGVTQSPTHLIKTRGQQVTLRCSPKSGHDTVSWYQQALGQGPQFIFQYYEEEERQRGNFPDRFSGHQFPNYSSELNVNALLLGDSALYLCASSLSVRGGPQHFGDGTRLSIL.

The chain recombines TRBV19 with TRBJ1-1, with TRBD1 matching 11 bases. The germline gives CDR1 LNHDA, CDR2 SQIVND (reference sequence). The CDR3 length is 18 residues. With V trimmed by 4 bases and J by 0 bases, 10 bases remained unmatched. This chain's CDR3 is CASSTPSDRGRMNTEAFF. As DNA, the CDR3 is TGTGCCAGTAGTACCCCCTCGGACAGGGGGCGCATGAACACTGAAGCTTTCTTT. The full variable domain, completed using reference TRBV19 and TRBJ1-1, is DGGITQSPKYLFRKEGQNVTLSCEQNLNHDAMYWYRQDPGQGLRLIYYSQIVNDFQKGDIAEGYSVSREKKESFPLTVTSAQKNPTAFYLCASSTPSDRGRMNTEAFFGQGTRLTVV.

The rearrangement links TRBV18 to TRBJ2-5; 10 positions match TRBD2. The CDR3 is 18 residues long. The V gene end was trimmed by 0 bases and the J gene end by 4 bases; junction bases not matched to a gene: 11. Germline CDR1 is KGHSH and CDR2 is LQKENI. CDR3 DNA: TGTGCCAGCTCACCACCTCTAGCGGGAGTCCTCGGAGGAGAGACCCAGTACTTC. It encodes CASSPPLAGVLGGETQYF.

This chain uses TRBV7-6 with TRBJ1-5, with unresolved D. Germline lookup yields CDR1 SGHVS and CDR2 FNYEAQ. This CDR3 has 18 amino acids. The germline V and J ends were trimmed by 1 base and 5 bases, with 21 bases remaining between them. This chain's CDR3 is CASSLGPRGETIYQPQHF. The CDR3 DNA sequence: TGTGCCAGCAGCTTAGGGCCCCGCGGGGAGACGATCTATCAGCCCCAGCATTTT.

The J gene is TRBJ2-7, the V gene TRBV2, with 8 bases that match TRBD1. Per germline, CDR1 SNHLY and CDR2 FYNNEI. The CDR3 consists of 12 residues. V lost 6 bases, J lost 6 bases, and 4 bases stayed unmatched. As DNA, the CDR3 is TGTGCCAGCAGGGGTACAGGGGGCGAGCAGTACTTC. Translation gives CASRGTGGEQYF.

DNA for the CDR3: TGTGCCACCGGGACTCCCTCTGATGAGCAGTTCTTC. As protein: CATGTPSDEQFF. The chain couples TRBV25-1 to TRBJ2-1; TRBD2 might be the D (6 bases). Germline CDR1 is MGHDK and CDR2 is SYGVNS. V lost 10 bases to trimming and J lost 8 bases, with 15 bases between them. There are 12 residues in the CDR3.

The chain has TRBV19 and TRBJ2-6, with 7 nucleotides matching TRBD1. Per the germline V gene, CDR1 is LNHDA and CDR2 is SQIVND (reference sequence). After removal of 1 base from V and 6 bases from J, the junction contained 6 bases not matched to a gene. This CDR3 is 16 amino acids long. This CDR3 reads CASSIGDRVPANVLTF. CDR3 sequence (DNA): TGTGCCAGTAGTATAGGAGACAGGGTCCCGGCCAACGTCCTGACTTTC. Full variable domain (remainder filled in from reference TRBV19 and TRBJ2-6): DGGITQSPKYLFRKEGQNVTLSCEQNLNHDAMYWYRQDPGQGLRLIYYSQIVNDFQKGDIAEGYSVSREKKESFPLTVTSAQKNPTAFYLCASSIGDRVPANVLTFGAGSRLTVL.

The chain carries TRBV18 and TRBJ2-4, with D possibly TRBD2 on 5 matching bases. Trimming removed 6 bases from V and 8 bases from J, with 14 bases in between. The germline V gene has CDR1 KGHSH and CDR2 LQKENI. This CDR3 comprises 13 residues. The CDR3 sequence is CASSPSRRDIQYF. CDR3 coding DNA: TGTGCCAGCTCGCCAAGCCGGCGGGACATTCAGTACTTC. Filled out from reference TRBV18 and TRBJ2-4, the complete variable domain reads NAGVMQNPRHLVRRRGQEARLRCSPMKGHSHVYWYRQLPEEGLKFMVYLQKENIIDESGMPKERFSAEFPKEGPSILRIQQVVRGDSAAYFCASSPSRRDIQYFGAGTRLSVL.

The chain combines TRBV28 with TRBJ2-1, with 11 positions matching TRBD2. Germline V gene lookup returns CDR1 MDHEN and CDR2 SYDVKM. CDR3 length equals 15 residues. With V trimmed by 6 bases and J by 4 bases, 5 bases remained unmatched. The CDR3 is CASSLGTSGYNEQFF. DNA for the CDR3: TGTGCCAGCAGCCTGGGGACTAGCGGATACAATGAGCAGTTCTTC.

V is TRBV4-1 and J is TRBJ2-7, with D perhaps TRBD2 (5 bases). The V gene's germline CDR1 is MGHRA and CDR2 YSYEKL. This CDR3 spans 14 amino acids. The V end lost 0 bases, the J end lost 2 bases, and 8 bases lay between the germline ends. In DNA, the CDR3 is TGCGCCAGCAGCCAAGAAAGCGGCCCCTACGAGCAGTACTTC. Translation: CASSQESGPYEQYF.

The genes are TRBV4-2 and TRBJ1-1; D gene uncertain. Trimming took 1 base from V and 5 from J, leaving 5 bases between them. The CDR3 extends over 12 amino acids. Germline assignment: CDR1 LGHNA and CDR2 YNFKEQ. The CDR3 protein is CASSQAYTEAFF. As DNA, the CDR3 is TGTGCCAGCAGCCAAGCCTATACTGAAGCTTTCTTT.

This chain joins TRBV15 and TRBJ2-5, with 7 bases fitting TRBD1. Germline assignment: CDR1 LNHNV and CDR2 YYDKDF (reference sequence). V lost 9 bases and J lost 5; bases outside the gene matches: 9. There are 13 residues in the CDR3. For the CDR3, the DNA is TGTGCCACTACCAGGGGGAGCGAGGAGACCCAGTACTTC. The encoded protein is CATTRGSEETQYF.

The V gene is TRBV5-4, the J gene TRBJ2-3, with 8 positions matching TRBD2. Trimming took 3 bases from V and 6 from J; bases not matched to a gene: 9. CDR1 and CDR2 (germline): SGHNT, YYREEE (reference sequence). CDR3 length equals 15 residues. The CDR3 sequence: CASSSAGVGVDTQYF. CDR3 nucleotide sequence: TGTGCCAGCAGCTCAGCGGGAGTCGGAGTGGATACGCAGTATTTT.

This CDR3 reads CAWVIAGGRETQYF. CDR3 DNA: TGTGCCTGGGTTATAGCGGGAGGGAGGGAGACCCAGTACTTC. The V call is TRBV30, the J call TRBJ2-5, with 11 bases fitting TRBD2. The germline V gene has CDR1 GTSNPN and CDR2 SVGIG (reference sequence). Germline trimming cut 5 bases from V and 5 bases from J; bases unmatched to any gene: 7. This CDR3 region has 14 residues.

This clone occurred once. The rearrangement links TRBV4-2 to TRBJ2-4; 8 bases align to TRBD2. The CDR3 spans 15 residues. Trimming removed 8 bases from V and 5 bases from J; junction bases left unmatched: 11. Germline CDR1 LGHNA, CDR2 YNFKEQ. The CDR3 DNA reads as TGTGCCAGCGCCCCGGACGGGACTAGGGAAAACATTCAGTACTTC. It yields the protein CASAPDGTRENIQYF.

The chain employs TRBV27 and TRBJ1-4; D may be TRBD1 (5 bases). Trimming cost V 5 bases and J 8 bases, with 15 bases left between them. Germline CDR1 MNHEY, CDR2 SMNVEV (reference sequence). The CDR3 contains 14 residues. The CDR3 here is CASSPPGFPEKLFF. CDR3 coding DNA: TGTGCCAGCAGTCCACCAGGGTTTCCGGAAAAACTGTTTTTT.

The rearrangement uses TRBV5-1 and TRBJ2-7; D gene unclear. The CDR3 totals 13 residues. With 0 bases removed from V and 6 bases from J, the gap between germline ends came to 10 bases. Germline lookup yields CDR1 SGHRS and CDR2 YFSETQ. The CDR3 bases are TGCGCCAGCAGCTTGGAAGTCGGTTCCGAGCAGTACTTC. This encodes CASSLEVGSEQYF.

This chain connects TRBV6-5 to TRBJ2-2; 7 bases map to TRBD1. Germline V gene lookup returns CDR1 MNHEY and CDR2 SVGAGI. The V segment lost 0 bases and the J segment 5 bases; nucleotides outside the gene matches: 6. This CDR3 contains 16 residues. CDR3: CASSYSTGTLTGELFF. The CDR3 DNA sequence: TGTGCCAGCAGTTACTCGACAGGGACGCTAACCGGGGAGCTGTTTTTT.

The chain links TRBV7-6 to TRBJ1-1; D perhaps matches TRBD1 (5 bases). Trimming took off 1 base at V and 1 base at J, with 10 bases between the two ends. Germline loops: CDR1 SGHVS, CDR2 FNYEAQ. This CDR3 spans 15 amino acids. Here the CDR3 reads CASSLGGGGNTEAFF. In DNA, the CDR3 is TGTGCCAGCAGCTTAGGGGGGGGTGGGAACACTGAAGCTTTCTTT.

In its sample, this clone was seen once. The chain carries TRBV25-1 and TRBJ1-2; unclear D gene. The germline V gene has CDR1 MGHDK and CDR2 SYGVNS. Between the trimmed V and J ends, which lost 3 bases and 1 base, there was a span of 12 bases. This CDR3 is built from 15 residues. The CDR3 DNA sequence: TGTGCCAGCAGTGATCCCAGTCTGAATAACTATGGCTACACCTTC. Amino acid sequence: CASSDPSLNNYGYTF.

This clone was seen a single time. This sequence joins TRBV19 and TRBJ1-1, with 8 bases that match TRBD1. The germline CDR1 and CDR2 sequences are LNHDA and SQIVND (reference sequence). V was clipped by 5 bases and J by 2 bases; unmatched bases: 4. This CDR3 is built from 14 residues. In DNA form, the CDR3 reads TGTGCCAGTAGTCAGACAGGGGCCAACACTGAAGCTTTCTTT. Protein: CASSQTGANTEAFF.

J is TRBJ2-2 and V is TRBV6-5; 9 bases agree with TRBD2. After removal of 2 bases from V and 3 bases from J, the junction contained 4 bases not matched to a gene. CDR1 is MNHEY and CDR2 is SVGAGI in the germline V gene. CDR3 length equals 16 residues. The CDR3 sequence is CASSYAGGPDTGELFF. For the CDR3, the DNA is TGTGCCAGCAGTTACGCGGGAGGGCCCGACACCGGGGAGCTGTTTTTT.

V gene TRBV6-1 combines with J gene TRBJ2-3; 11 positions match TRBD2. The V segment lost 0 bases and the J segment 5 bases; nucleotides outside the gene matches: 7. The CDR3 consists of 17 residues. The germline CDR1 and CDR2 sequences are MNHNS and SASEGT. The CDR3 reads CASSEAIVAGGIDTQYF. DNA for the CDR3: TGTGCCAGCAGTGAAGCAATTGTAGCGGGAGGGATAGATACGCAGTATTTT.

The V gene is TRBV15, the J gene TRBJ2-7; tentative D call: TRBD2 (5 bases). This CDR3 spans 14 amino acids. Trimming shortened V by 0 bases and J by 3 bases, and 9 bases separated the two germline ends. Germline CDR1 LNHNV, CDR2 YYDKDF (reference sequence). This CDR3 is CATSRDTGNYEQYF. The CDR3 DNA follows: TGTGCCACCAGCAGAGATACGGGGAACTACGAGCAGTACTTC.

V and J are TRBV15 and TRBJ1-2, with D maybe TRBD1 (5 bases). CDR3 length: 16 residues. Germline CDR1 and CDR2: LNHNV and YYDKDF (reference sequence). Trimming pared 0 bases from V and 4 bases from J, leaving 15 bases between. The CDR3 DNA reads as TGTGCCACCAGCAGAGATCTCGGGGGATCCCGCTATGGCTACACCTTC. Translating it yields CATSRDLGGSRYGYTF.